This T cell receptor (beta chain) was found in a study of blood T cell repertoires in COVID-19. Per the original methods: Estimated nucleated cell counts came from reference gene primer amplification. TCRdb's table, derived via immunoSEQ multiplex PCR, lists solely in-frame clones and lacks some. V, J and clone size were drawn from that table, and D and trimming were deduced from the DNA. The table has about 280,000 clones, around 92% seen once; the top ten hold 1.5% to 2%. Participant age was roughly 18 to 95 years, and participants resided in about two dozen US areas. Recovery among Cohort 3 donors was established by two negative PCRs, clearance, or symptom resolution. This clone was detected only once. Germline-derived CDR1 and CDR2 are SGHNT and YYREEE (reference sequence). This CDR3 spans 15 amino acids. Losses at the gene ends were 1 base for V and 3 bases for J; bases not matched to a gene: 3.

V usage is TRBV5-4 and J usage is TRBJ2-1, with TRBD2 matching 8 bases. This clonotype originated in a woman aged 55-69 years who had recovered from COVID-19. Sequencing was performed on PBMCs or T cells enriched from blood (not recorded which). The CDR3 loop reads CASSLTSGYYNEQFF. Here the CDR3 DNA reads TGTGCCAGCAGCTTGACTAGCGGATACTACAATGAGCAGTTCTTC.